The source of this T cell receptor (beta chain) is a study of T cells after posttransplantation cyclophosphamide. Study-wide results and caveats: After PTCy, TRB diversity resembled that of CNI/methotrexate controls. Blood and skin or GI T cell repertoires showed limited TRB overlap.

The related graft donor's blood sample was taken on the day of bone marrow donation. Clones were read by immunoSEQ multiplex PCR, and TCRdb kept only the in-frame ones, dropping some. Listed for the sample are about 22,000 clones, none seen a single time. This clone was counted a few times. Its antigen is not known. In the same sample, other DNA sequences code for this CDR3. The CDR3 sequence is 18 residues long. The V gene's germline CDR1 is KGHSH and CDR2 LQKENI. Trimming stripped 2 bases from V and 6 bases from J, with 26 bases between. This clonotype originated in a woman between 45 and 65 years old in good health, CMV-negative, and a related stem cell transplant donor. The sample taken for sequencing was PBMCs. The V gene is TRBV18, the J gene TRBJ2-7; D is possibly TRBD2 (7 bases). DNA of the CDR3: TGTGCCAGCTCACCAGTTAAGTCGGGGGGCGCGGGGGCCACCGAGCAGTACTTC. Its translation is CASSPVKSGGAGATEQYF.